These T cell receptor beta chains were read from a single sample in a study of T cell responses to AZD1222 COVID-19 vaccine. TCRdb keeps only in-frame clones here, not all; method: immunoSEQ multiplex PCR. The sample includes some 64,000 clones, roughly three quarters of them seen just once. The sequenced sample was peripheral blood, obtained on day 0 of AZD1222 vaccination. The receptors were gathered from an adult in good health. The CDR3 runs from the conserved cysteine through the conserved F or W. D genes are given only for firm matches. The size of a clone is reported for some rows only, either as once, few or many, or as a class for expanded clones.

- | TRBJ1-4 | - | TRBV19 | CASSRGQSNEKLFF | TGTGCCAGTAGTCGAGGGCAGTCTAATGAAAAACTGTTTTTT
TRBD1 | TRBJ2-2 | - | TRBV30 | CAWSVLGTAAGELFF | TGTGCCTGGAGTGTACTAGGGACAGCGGCCGGGGAGCTGTTTTTT
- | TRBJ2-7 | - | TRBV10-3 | CAIAPTLGALYEQYF | TGTGCCATCGCTCCAACGTTGGGGGCTCTCTACGAGCAGTACTTC
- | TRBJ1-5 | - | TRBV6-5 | CASSYSRNQPQHF | TGTGCCAGCAGTTACTCCCGGAATCAGCCCCAGCATTTT
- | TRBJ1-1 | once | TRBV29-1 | CSAGVEAFF | TGCAGCGCAGGGGTTGAGGCTTTCTTT
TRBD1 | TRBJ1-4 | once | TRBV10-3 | CAISGEQGAGEKLFF | TGTGCCATCAGTGGAGAACAGGGGGCAGGGGAAAAACTGTTTTTT
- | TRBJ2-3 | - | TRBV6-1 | CASSEAAGGRTDTQYF | TGTGCCAGCAGTGAAGCGGCCGGGGGACGCACAGATACGCAGTATTTT
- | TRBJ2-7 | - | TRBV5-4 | CASSLDQYEQYF | TGTGCCAGCAGCTTGGATCAATACGAGCAGTACTTC
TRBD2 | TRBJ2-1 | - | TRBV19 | CASSFLAESYNEQFF | TGTGCCAGTAGTTTCCTAGCGGAATCCTACAATGAGCAGTTCTTC
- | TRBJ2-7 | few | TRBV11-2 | CASSSLEAISYEQYF | TGTGCCAGCAGCAGCTTGGAAGCGATCTCCTACGAGCAGTACTTC
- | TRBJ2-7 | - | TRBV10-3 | CAISVEGGPSEQYF | TGTGCCATCAGTGTTGAGGGGGGGCCCAGCGAGCAGTACTTC
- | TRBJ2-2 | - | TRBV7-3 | CASSLNPGNGELFF | TGTGCCAGCAGCTTAAACCCAGGGAACGGGGAGCTGTTTTTT
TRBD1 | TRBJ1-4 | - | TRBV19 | CASSPRQGAQLGASGLFF | TGTGCCAGTAGTCCCCGACAGGGGGCGCAGTTGGGTGCGAGTGGACTGTTTTTT
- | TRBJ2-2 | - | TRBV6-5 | CASSFRDGDTGELFF | TGTGCCAGCAGTTTCCGGGACGGAGACACCGGGGAGCTGTTTTTT
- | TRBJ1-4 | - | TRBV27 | CASSFGGATNEKLFF | TGTGCCAGCAGTTTCGGGGGGGCAACTAATGAAAAACTGTTTTTT
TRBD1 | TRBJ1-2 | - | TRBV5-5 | CASGRDRVKGYGYTF | TGTGCCAGCGGCCGGGACAGGGTGAAGGGCTATGGCTACACCTTC
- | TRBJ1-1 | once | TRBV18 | CASSPNGGDTEAFF | TGTGCCAGCTCACCAAACGGAGGGGACACTGAAGCTTTCTTT
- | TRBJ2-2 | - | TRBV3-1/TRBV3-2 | CASSQGAQDTGELFF | TGTGCCAGCAGCCAAGGCGCCCAGGACACCGGGGAGCTGTTTTTT
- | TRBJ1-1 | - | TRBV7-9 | CASSPLTRPEAFF | TGTGCCAGCAGCCCCTTAACCCGCCCTGAAGCTTTCTTT
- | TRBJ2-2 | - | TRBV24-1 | CATSGDETGELFF | TGTGCCACCAGTGGGGACGAAACCGGGGAGCTGTTTTTT
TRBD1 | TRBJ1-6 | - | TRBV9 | CASSVGQGIGNSPLHF | TGTGCCAGCAGCGTCGGACAGGGAATAGGTAATTCACCCCTCCACTTT
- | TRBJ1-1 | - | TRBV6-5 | CASIQSGRAFF | TGTGCCAGCATTCAAAGTGGGCGAGCTTTCTTT
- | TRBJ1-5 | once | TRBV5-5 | CASSWGGGSNQPQHF | TGTGCCAGCAGCTGGGGGGGCGGTAGCAATCAGCCCCAGCATTTT